In this sample, the clone carrying this TCR beta chain turned up many times. Its specificity is not known. Unique molecular identifiers were built into the TCRbeta library. TCRdb reprocessed the PCR reads via MiXCR and lists one record per CDR3 protein. The sample carries about 600,000 distinct CDR3 sequences, 10% to 15% recorded once. These data are taken from a study of T-cell reconstitution after alpha-beta-depleted transplantation in children. There are 12 residues in the CDR3. V was pared by 6 bases and J by 6 bases, with 9 bases between. General study results and limits: Newly made T cells mostly supplied T-cell counts and diversity one year after transplant. Recipient T cells and thymic progenitors that survived were the source of the high TCRbeta diversity seen at day 60 in some patients. About two months after transplant, alpha-beta T cells reportedly came from several hundred expanded graft clones.

This material consisted of PBMCs, mostly from graft donor cells, taken 360 days after TCRalphabeta/CD19-depleted stem cell transplant. The chain carries TRBV12-3 or TRBV12-4 and TRBJ2-1; D not resolved. The clonotype originates from a male patient under 18 who had a stem cell transplant for acute myeloid leukemia, so the T cells may come from the graft donor. The CDR3 protein is CASSVPGNEQFF. The DNA for the CDR3 is TGTGCCAGCAGCGTCCCTGGCAATGAGCAGTTCTTC.